The 21 T cell receptor beta chains presented below share a single source sample, sequenced in a study of blood T cell repertoires in COVID-19. The protocol was immunoSEQ multiplex PCR, while the TCRdb copy is restricted to in-frame clones and leaves out a portion. The sample yields about 230,000 clones, around 83% seen once. The sequenced sample consisted of peripheral blood. The source of these receptors is a man aged 35-49 years who had recovered from COVID-19.

The chain employs TRBV27 and TRBJ1-4, with 10 bases aligning to TRBD1. The CDR3 length is 15 residues. V lost 5 bases to trimming and J lost 6 bases; unmatched junction nucleotides: 6. Germline CDR1 reads MNHEY; CDR2 reads SMNVEV (reference sequence). CDR3 sequence reads: CASSLTGGAYEKLFF. CDR3 nucleotide sequence: TGTGCCAGCAGTCTGACAGGGGGCGCATATGAAAAACTGTTTTTT.

This clone was recorded a few times. The chain has TRBV7-8 and TRBJ1-1; D is unresolved. Trimming removed 4 bases at V and 4 bases at J, with 16 bases between. Germline CDR1 reads SGHVS; CDR2 reads FQNEAQ. This CDR3 comprises 15 residues. The CDR3 nucleotides read TGTGCCAGCAGCTCCAACCCGGGGTCCTCCACTGAAGCTTTCTTT. Protein product: CASSSNPGSSTEAFF.

The chain uses TRBV9 and TRBJ2-5; D is undetermined. The V end was cut by 3 bases, the J end by 5 bases, with 14 bases between. The CDR3 is 14 amino acids. Looked up from germline, CDR1 is SGDLS and CDR2 is YYNGEE. This CDR3 reads CASSESTNGETQYF. The CDR3 DNA reads TGTGCCAGCAGCGAAAGCACTAATGGGGAGACCCAGTACTTC.

This rearrangement joins TRBV19 to TRBJ1-1; the D is unclear. The CDR3 is 16 amino acids. Germline V lookup: CDR1 LNHDA, CDR2 SQIVND (reference sequence). V lost 4 bases and J lost 0, with 15 bases in between. CDR3 amino acids: CASSRRPDWVNTEAFF. CDR3 DNA sequence: TGTGCCAGTAGTAGGCGACCCGACTGGGTGAACACTGAAGCTTTCTTT.

This clone was counted only a few times. The chain couples TRBV6-1 to TRBJ1-1; D may be TRBD1 (5 bases). CDR3 length: 15 residues. Germline CDR1 and CDR2: MNHNS and SASEGT. V dropped 2 bases and J dropped 2 bases, with 12 bases sitting between them. The CDR3 DNA sequence: TGTGCCAGCAGTGAATTTTGGCAGGGCAACACTGAAGCTTTCTTT. Translated, it gives CASSEFWQGNTEAFF.

The chain carries TRBV2 and TRBJ2-7; 7 bases are a match to TRBD2. The J segment lost 7 bases and the V segment lost 4 bases, leaving 4 bases of the junction unmatched. Germline-derived CDR1 and CDR2 are SNHLY and FYNNEI. The CDR3 is 12 amino acids. The CDR3 reads CASSGEGKEQYF. CDR3 coding DNA: TGTGCCAGCAGTGGGGAGGGGAAGGAGCAGTACTTC. The variable domain in full, with the rest retrieved from reference TRBV2 and TRBJ2-7, is EPEVTQTPSHQVTQMGQEVILRCVPISNHLYFYWYRQILGQKVEFLVSFYNNEISEKSEIFDDQFSVERPDGSNFTLKIRSTKLEDSAMYFCASSGEGKEQYFGPGTRLTVT.

The chain couples TRBV5-1 to TRBJ1-1, with 8 bases aligning to TRBD1. Germline trimming cut 5 bases from V and 0 bases from J; bases unmatched to any gene: 0. CDR3 length equals 13 residues. Germline lookup yields CDR1 SGHRS and CDR2 YFSETQ. CDR3: CASRTGVNTEAFF. The CDR3 bases are TGCGCCAGCAGGACAGGGGTGAACACTGAAGCTTTCTTT. Full variable domain (missing parts from reference TRBV5-1 and TRBJ1-1): KAGVTQTPRYLIKTRGQQVTLSCSPISGHRSVSWYQQTPGQGLQFLFEYFSETQRNKGNFPGRFSGRQFSNSRSEMNVSTLELGDSALYLCASRTGVNTEAFFGQGTRLTVV.

The chain recombines TRBV10-2 with TRBJ1-1, with a possible D match to TRBD1 (6 bases). V dropped 2 bases and J dropped 0 bases, with 10 bases sitting between them. The germline V gene encodes CDR1 WSHSY and CDR2 SAAADI. CDR3 size: 15 residues. The CDR3 sequence is CASSELGGLNTEAFF. In nucleotides, the CDR3 is TGCGCCAGCAGTGAGCTCGGGGGGCTGAACACTGAAGCTTTCTTT.

The chain has TRBV7-2 and TRBJ2-7; 7 bases fit TRBD1. Germline CDR1 reads SGHTA; CDR2 reads FQGNSA. This CDR3 spans 15 amino acids. Germline trimming cut 0 bases from V and 0 bases from J; bases unmatched to any gene: 2. CDR3 sequence reads: CASSLAGTASYEQYF. The CDR3 region has the DNA TGTGCCAGCAGCTTAGCCGGGACAGCCTCCTACGAGCAGTACTTC.

The CDR3 loop reads CASSKGQGACTGELFF. DNA for the CDR3: TGTGCCAGCAGCAAAGGACAGGGGGCTTGCACCGGGGAGCTGTTTTTT. The V call is TRBV21-1, the J call TRBJ2-2; the table's D call of TRBD1 was not tested on the DNA. TRBV21-1 is labeled a pseudogene. The CDR3 sequence is 16 residues long.

The gene calls are TRBV25-1 and TRBJ2-7; weak D call: TRBD1 (5 bases). The CDR3 is made up of 12 amino acids. Deletions cut 4 bases from V and 1 base from J, with 5 bases between. Germline CDR1 MGHDK, CDR2 SYGVNS. The CDR3 region has the DNA TGTGCCAGCAGTGCAGGGTCCTACGAGCAGTACTTC. This gives the protein CASSAGSYEQYF.

CDR3 sequence (DNA): TGTGCCAGCAGCTTAGTAGCTAGCAATCAGCCCCAGCATTTT. This codes for CASSLVASNQPQHF. The V gene is TRBV7-8, the J gene TRBJ1-5; D gene ambiguous. The CDR3 consists of 14 residues. V lost 1 base to trimming and J lost 0 bases, with 4 bases between them. CDR1 is SGHVS, CDR2 FQNEAQ, per germline.

The chain joins TRBV29-1 to TRBJ2-3; no reliable D call. The germline gives CDR1 SQVTM, CDR2 ANQGSEA. V lost 7 bases to trimming and J lost 8 bases, with 13 bases between them. The CDR3 covers 11 residues. The CDR3 sequence is CSASQTGTQYF. CDR3 in DNA: TGCAGCGCGAGCCAGACGGGTACGCAGTATTTT.

The chain links TRBV7-9 to TRBJ2-3, with 8 bases identical to TRBD1. The V gene end was trimmed by 5 bases and the J gene end by 0 bases; junction bases not matched to a gene: 4. The CDR3 is 15 amino acids. The germline V gene has CDR1 SEHNR and CDR2 FQNEAQ (reference sequence). CDR3 in DNA: TGTGCCAGCAGCCCCGGGACAGGCAGCACAGATACGCAGTATTTT. Its protein product is CASSPGTGSTDTQYF.

This sequence joins TRBV10-3 and TRBJ1-2; no clear D gene. Germline V gives CDR1 ENHRY, CDR2 SYGVKD. The CDR3 runs 13 residues. Trimming shortened V by 4 bases and J by 3 bases, and 9 bases separated the two germline ends. This chain's CDR3 is CAISGKPDYGYTF. CDR3 sequence (DNA): TGTGCCATCAGTGGTAAACCAGACTATGGCTACACCTTC.

The gene calls are TRBV7-9 and TRBJ2-7, with D maybe TRBD2 (6 bases). The germline CDR1 and CDR2 sequences are SEHNR and FQNEAQ (reference sequence). V was shortened by 5 bases and J by 5 bases, with 19 bases between the two germline ends. The CDR3 has 15 residues. CDR3 protein: CASSRGTLGVDEQYF. As DNA, the CDR3 is TGTGCCAGCAGCCGGGGGACTCTAGGCGTAGACGAGCAGTACTTC.

The rearrangement joins TRBV19 to TRBJ1-1, with 7 bases aligning to TRBD1. Germline V CDR1 and CDR2: LNHDA, SQIVND (reference sequence). J gave up 10 bases and V 0 bases, and 8 bases lay outside the gene matches. There are 14 residues in the CDR3. The CDR3 DNA follows: TGTGCCAGTAGTATAGAAGGGGGCAGGGTCCGAGCTTTCTTT. Translation: CASSIEGGRVRAFF.

This clone was detected many times. The CDR3 region is CASSVRLHSYNEQFF. The CDR3 DNA sequence: TGTGCCAGCAGTGTGCGACTACACTCCTACAATGAGCAGTTCTTC. The chain links TRBV2 to TRBJ2-1, with a tentative D call TRBD2 (5 bases). The ends were cut back, 4 bases at V and 0 bases at J, with 10 bases in the middle. This CDR3 has 15 residues. Looked up from germline, CDR1 is SNHLY and CDR2 is FYNNEI.

The CDR3 coding sequence is TGCGCCAGCAGCCGAGGGAGTTCTGGGGCCAACGTCCTGACTTTC. The encoded protein is CASSRGSSGANVLTF. The chain recombines TRBV4-1 with TRBJ2-6, with D possibly being TRBD2 (5 bases). Germline CDR1 is MGHRA and CDR2 is YSYEKL. The ends were cut back, 4 bases at V and 1 base at J, with 8 bases in the middle. CDR3 length equals 15 residues.

V and J are TRBV30 and TRBJ2-1, with TRBD2 matching 14 bases. V shed 1 base, J shed 10 bases, and the junction held 6 bases outside the gene matches. This CDR3 spans 15 amino acids. From germline, CDR1 is GTSNPN and CDR2 SVGIG (reference sequence). Here the CDR3 DNA reads TGTGCCTGGAGTGGGGGACTAGCGGGAGCTGGGGAGCAGTTCTTC. Amino acids: CAWSGGLAGAGEQFF.

This clone turned up a few times. The chain employs TRBV5-5 and TRBJ2-1; TRBD2 might be the D (6 bases). CDR3 length: 14 amino acids. The ends were cut back, 0 bases at V and 8 bases at J, with 12 bases in the middle. Per germline, CDR1 SGHKS and CDR2 YYEKEE (reference sequence). The DNA of the CDR3 is TGTGCCAGCAGCTTGGATGTGGGGGGAGATGAGCAGTTCTTC. This gives the protein CASSLDVGGDEQFF.